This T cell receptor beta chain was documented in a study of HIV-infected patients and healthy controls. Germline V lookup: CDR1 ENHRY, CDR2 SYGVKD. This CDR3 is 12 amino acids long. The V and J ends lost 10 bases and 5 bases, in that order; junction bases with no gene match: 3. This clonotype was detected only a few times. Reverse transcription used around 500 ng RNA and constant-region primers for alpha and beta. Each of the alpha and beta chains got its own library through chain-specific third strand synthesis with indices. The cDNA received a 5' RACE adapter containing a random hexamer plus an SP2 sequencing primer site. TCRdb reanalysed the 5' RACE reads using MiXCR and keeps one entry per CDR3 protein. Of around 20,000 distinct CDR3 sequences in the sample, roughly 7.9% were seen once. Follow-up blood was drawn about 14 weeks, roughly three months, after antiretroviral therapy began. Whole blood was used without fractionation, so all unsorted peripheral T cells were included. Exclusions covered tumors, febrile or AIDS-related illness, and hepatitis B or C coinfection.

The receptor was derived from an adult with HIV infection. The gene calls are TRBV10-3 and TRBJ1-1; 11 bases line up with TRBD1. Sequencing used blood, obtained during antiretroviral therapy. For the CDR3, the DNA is TGTGCCACCGGGACAGGGGGTACTGAAGCTTTCTTT. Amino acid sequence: CATGTGGTEAFF.